One and the same sample provided the 32 T cell receptor beta chains below, sequenced in a study of shared clonotypes between healthy human individuals. The method was immunoSEQ multiplex PCR; TCRdb's version includes in-frame clones alone and lacks a portion of them. The table has some 500,000 clones, 90% to 96% seen once. The sequencing input was naive CD4+ T cells sorted from blood. Subset given: CD45RA+ positively selected. These receptors originate from a woman aged 25 to 45 in good health.

The V call is TRBV19, the J call TRBJ1-5; D remains unclear. Trimming pared 2 bases from V and 3 bases from J, leaving 11 bases between. The CDR3 is 15 residues long. Germline V lookup: CDR1 LNHDA, CDR2 SQIVND (reference sequence). The CDR3 DNA reads TGTGCCAGTAGTATAAGGTTCAGTACCAATCAGCCCCAGCATTTT. It codes for CASSIRFSTNQPQHF.

V is TRBV2 and J is TRBJ1-1, with D possibly TRBD1 on 5 matching bases. The CDR3 loop spans 15 amino acids. The V and J ends lost 1 base and 8 bases respectively, with 17 bases between them. The germline V gene has CDR1 SNHLY and CDR2 FYNNEI. The CDR3 loop is CASSEEMGLPAEAFF. CDR3 DNA sequence: TGTGCCAGCAGTGAAGAGATGGGACTCCCGGCGGAAGCTTTCTTT.

V is TRBV23-1 and J is TRBJ1-4; possibly TRBD1 for D (6 bases). TRBV23-1 is marked as an open reading frame, function uncertain. The CDR3 extends over 16 amino acids. The ends were cut back, 8 bases at V and 4 bases at J, with 20 bases in the middle. The CDR3 DNA reads TGCGCCAGCTACCGATGGACAGTTGCGTTTAATGAAAAACTGTTTTTT. Its translation: CASYRWTVAFNEKLFF.

The V gene is TRBV18, the J gene TRBJ2-6; D is possibly TRBD2 (5 bases). Trimming pared 2 bases from V and 0 bases from J, leaving 11 bases between. The CDR3 consists of 17 residues. The germline V gene encodes CDR1 KGHSH and CDR2 LQKENI. CDR3 bases: TGTGCCAGCTCACCAGTAGGAGGAGACTCTGGGGCCAACGTCCTGACTTTC. This sequence encodes CASSPVGGDSGANVLTF.

This chain connects TRBV28 to TRBJ2-3; no clear D. Looked up from germline, CDR1 is MDHEN and CDR2 is SYDVKM. This CDR3 has 12 amino acids. Deletions cut 6 bases from V and 2 bases from J, with 6 bases between. As DNA, the CDR3 is TGTGCCAGCAGCTGGACCACAGATACGCAGTATTTT. Amino acids: CASSWTTDTQYF.

The chain employs TRBV28 and TRBJ2-1; D is perhaps TRBD2 (5 bases). V was pared by 6 bases and J by 5 bases, with 8 bases between. This CDR3 is built from 12 residues. Germline V lookup: CDR1 MDHEN, CDR2 SYDVKM. This chain's CDR3 is CASRTIHNEQFF. CDR3 bases: TGTGCCAGCAGGACTATACACAATGAGCAGTTCTTC.

The chain couples TRBV10-2 to TRBJ1-2; 10 bases fit TRBD1. J lost 8 bases, V lost 8 bases, and 8 bases had no gene match. This CDR3 comprises 13 residues. CDR1 is WSHSY, CDR2 SAAADI, per germline. The CDR3 spells CASSWDRGGGYTF. Here the CDR3 DNA reads TGCGCCAGCTCCTGGGACAGGGGAGGCGGCTACACCTTC.

J is TRBJ2-1 and V is TRBV14; D call uncertain. The CDR3 length is 13 residues. The germline V gene has CDR1 SGHDN and CDR2 FVKESK. The V end lost 4 bases, the J end lost 10 bases, and 14 bases lay between the germline ends. CDR3 in amino acids: CASSRAPYSEQFF. For the CDR3, the DNA is TGTGCCAGCAGCCGGGCCCCCTATTCGGAGCAGTTCTTC.

The chain recombines TRBV4-1 with TRBJ2-7, with 11 nucleotides matching TRBD2. V lost 2 bases, J lost 0 bases, and 6 bases stayed unmatched. CDR1 and CDR2 (germline): MGHRA, YSYEKL. The CDR3 is 17 amino acids. DNA for the CDR3: TGCGCCAGCAGCCAATTACCGGGACTAGCGGACTCCTACGAGCAGTACTTC. This codes for CASSQLPGLADSYEQYF.

This chain joins TRBV5-1 and TRBJ2-7, with 10 bases fitting TRBD2. Germline lookup yields CDR1 SGHRS and CDR2 YFSETQ. V gave up 3 bases and J gave up 2 bases; unmatched junction bases: 5. This CDR3 has 15 residues. In nucleotides, the CDR3 is TGCGCCAGCAGCTCCGGGACTAGCGCGCCCTACGAGCAGTACTTC. Translating it yields CASSSGTSAPYEQYF.

The chain couples TRBV21-1 to TRBJ1-3; the D call in the table, TRBD1, was not verified against the DNA. TRBV21-1 is given as a pseudogene. The CDR3 consists of 15 residues. CDR3 sequence reads: CASSKDQDSGNTIYF. CDR3 nucleotides: TGTGCCAGCAGCAAAGACCAGGACTCTGGAAACACCATATATTTT.

The chain is built from TRBV7-2 and TRBJ1-2; perhaps TRBD1 as D (5 bases). Between the trimmed V and J ends, which lost 6 bases and 9 bases, there was a span of 14 bases. Germline V CDR1 and CDR2: SGHTA, FQGNSA. The CDR3 is made up of 12 amino acids. Here the CDR3 reads CASSSRLGRYTF. Written as DNA, the CDR3 is TGTGCCAGCAGTTCCCGGTTGGGGCGCTACACCTTC.

The chain carries TRBV11-2 and TRBJ2-2; possible D gene TRBD2, 5 bases. CDR1 SGHAT and CDR2 FQNNGV come from the germline V gene. This CDR3 has 13 residues. Trimming took 5 bases from V and 9 from J, leaving 13 bases between them. This CDR3 reads CASSQAGHRELFF. CDR3 nucleotide sequence: TGTGCCAGCAGCCAGGCGGGCCACCGGGAGCTGTTTTTT.

The DNA of the CDR3 is TGTGCCAGCTCTCCGGACAGGGTGAACACCGGGGAGCTGTTTTTT. It translates to CASSPDRVNTGELFF. The chain carries TRBV18 and TRBJ2-2, with 8 bases lining up with TRBD1. CDR1 and CDR2 (germline): KGHSH, LQKENI. The junction had 4 bases not matched to a gene; V was cut back by 6 bases and J by 1 base. CDR3 length equals 15 residues.

The CDR3 sequence is CASSYRGRSTEAFF. Written as DNA, the CDR3 is TGTGCCAGCAGTTACAGGGGCAGGAGCACTGAAGCTTTCTTT. The rearrangement links TRBV6-6 to TRBJ1-1; the D gene is possibly TRBD1 (5 bases). CDR1 is MNHNY and CDR2 is SVGAGI in the germline V gene (reference sequence). This CDR3 contains 14 residues. The V end lost 2 bases, the J end lost 4 bases, and 11 bases lay between the germline ends.

CDR3 amino acids: CASSSPLYNEQFF. The CDR3 DNA reads TGTGCCAGCAGTTCCCCCCTCTACAATGAGCAGTTCTTC. V gene TRBV28 combines with J gene TRBJ2-1, with D hard to call. V lost 4 bases and J lost 3, with 7 bases in between. Germline CDR1 and CDR2: MDHEN and SYDVKM. The length of the CDR3 is 13 residues. The full variable domain, with the rest looked up from reference TRBV28 and TRBJ2-1, is DVKVTQSSRYLVKRTGEKVFLECVQDMDHENMFWYRQDPGLGLRLIYFSYDVKMKEKGDIPEGYSVSREKKERFSLILESASTNQTSMYLCASSSPLYNEQFFGPGTRLTVL.

CDR3 sequence (DNA): TGTGCCGCGGGGAAGGGTCCGTGGGGTGAGCAGTACTTC. Encoded protein: CAAGKGPWGEQYF. The rearrangement uses TRBV6-1 and TRBJ2-7, with a weak D call TRBD2 (6 bases). The CDR3 runs to 13 residues. The V end lost 11 bases, the J end lost 7 bases, and 21 bases lay between the germline ends. In germline, CDR1 is MNHNS, CDR2 SASEGT.

The chain combines TRBV29-1 with TRBJ2-7; tentatively, D is TRBD2 (5 bases). The CDR3 covers 12 residues. The V and J ends lost 4 bases and 1 base respectively, with 8 bases between them. CDR1 and CDR2 from the germline V gene are SQVTM and ANQGSEA. The CDR3 here is CSVGSGSYEQYF. The DNA of the CDR3 is TGCAGCGTTGGAAGCGGATCCTACGAGCAGTACTTC.

The chain carries TRBV28 and TRBJ2-1, with D possibly called TRBD1 or TRBD2 (5 bases each). V lost 10 bases and J 2 bases, leaving 15 bases between the germline ends. The CDR3 extends over 14 amino acids. Germline V gene lookup returns CDR1 MDHEN and CDR2 SYDVKM. CDR3 nucleotide sequence: TGTGCCACAAGCCGGGGCCTGACCTACAATGAGCAGTTCTTC. Translation gives CATSRGLTYNEQFF.

This chain links TRBV7-8 with TRBJ1-2; D possibly corresponds to TRBD1 (6 bases). This CDR3 has 16 amino acids. V was shortened by 0 bases and J by 2 bases, with 13 bases between the two germline ends. CDR1 and CDR2 from the germline V gene are SGHVS and FQNEAQ. The CDR3 protein is CASSLAAGAANYGYTF. CDR3 in DNA: TGTGCCAGCAGCTTAGCGGCAGGGGCAGCGAACTATGGCTACACCTTC.

The rearrangement uses TRBV28 and TRBJ2-6; perhaps D is TRBD1 or TRBD2 (5 bases each). The CDR3 totals 17 residues. Trimming took off 5 bases at V and 0 bases at J, with 14 bases between the two ends. Germline CDR1 MDHEN, CDR2 SYDVKM. The CDR3 sequence is CASSPSQGVSGANVLTF. The CDR3 region has the DNA TGTGCCAGCAGTCCCTCCCAGGGAGTCTCTGGGGCCAACGTCCTGACTTTC.

This chain links TRBV9 with TRBJ1-2; D call uncertain. Trimming left V 3 bases short and J 3 bases short, with 6 bases between. The CDR3 runs 12 residues. Germline V gene sequence: CDR1 SGDLS, CDR2 YYNGEE. CDR3 in DNA: TGTGCCAGCAGCGCCCCCGACTATGGCTACACCTTC. It translates to CASSAPDYGYTF. The whole variable domain, remainder taken from reference TRBV9 and TRBJ1-2, is DSGVTQTPKHLITATGQRVTLRCSPRSGDLSVYWYQQSLDQGLQFLIQYYNGEERAKGNILERFSAQQFPDLHSELNLSSLELGDSALYFCASSAPDYGYTFGSGTRLTVV.

The rearrangement uses TRBV30 and TRBJ2-2; D unresolved. The ends were cut back, 0 bases at V and 5 bases at J, with 13 bases in the middle. Germline CDR1 and CDR2: GTSNPN and SVGIG (reference sequence). The CDR3 covers 15 residues. For the CDR3, the DNA is TGTGCCTGGAGTGTAAAGGGTTTCGTAACCGGGGAGCTGTTTTTT. Translated, it gives CAWSVKGFVTGELFF.

The chain carries TRBV6-6 and TRBJ2-7, with D possibly matching TRBD2 (6 bases). V lost 4 bases, J lost 13 bases, and 17 bases lay in between. The CDR3 spans 12 residues. CDR1 MNHNY and CDR2 SVGAGI come from the germline V gene (reference sequence). In nucleotides, the CDR3 is TGTGCCAGCAGTTCAGGAGCGGGCCACCTTTACTTC. Protein sequence: CASSSGAGHLYF.

CDR3 residues: CASSLDSTPDTQYF. The CDR3, as DNA: TGTGCCAGCAGCTTAGATAGTACCCCAGATACGCAGTATTTT. This chain links TRBV7-2 with TRBJ2-3, with D uncertain. The CDR3 has 14 residues. V lost 1 base and J 4 bases, leaving 9 bases between the germline ends. In germline, CDR1 is SGHTA, CDR2 FQGNSA.

This clone showed up just once. The chain is built from TRBV28 and TRBJ2-7, with TRBD2 matching 14 bases. V lost 4 bases and J lost 4; bases outside the gene matches: 9. This CDR3 comprises 17 residues. Per germline, CDR1 MDHEN and CDR2 SYDVKM. CDR3 residues: CASSYPGLAGDLYEQYF. Written as DNA, the CDR3 is TGTGCCAGCAGTTACCCGGGACTAGCGGGAGACCTGTACGAGCAGTACTTC.

The J gene is TRBJ1-5, the V gene TRBV6-1; TRBD1 is a possible D gene (5 bases). Trimming pared 2 bases from V and 3 bases from J, leaving 11 bases between. The CDR3 runs 15 residues. Looked up from germline, CDR1 is MNHNS and CDR2 is SASEGT. CDR3 sequence (DNA): TGTGCCAGCAGTGAATCCCAGGGCCCCAATCAGCCCCAGCATTTT. Translating gives CASSESQGPNQPQHF.

V is TRBV28 and J is TRBJ2-7; D unresolved. The CDR3 has 10 amino acids. The germline V gene has CDR1 MDHEN and CDR2 SYDVKM. The V and J ends lost 8 bases and 4 bases respectively, with 6 bases between them. In DNA, the CDR3 is TGTGCCAGCCTGGGTTACGAGCAGTACTTC. It encodes CASLGYEQYF. Filled out from reference TRBV28 and TRBJ2-7, the complete variable domain reads DVKVTQSSRYLVKRTGEKVFLECVQDMDHENMFWYRQDPGLGLRLIYFSYDVKMKEKGDIPEGYSVSREKKERFSLILESASTNQTSMYLCASLGYEQYFGPGTRLTVT.

The rearrangement uses TRBV7-2 and TRBJ2-7; maybe TRBD1 (6 bases). Germline V gene lookup returns CDR1 SGHTA and CDR2 FQGNSA. Trimming shortened V by 3 bases and J by 3 bases, and 12 bases separated the two germline ends. CDR3 length equals 14 residues. The CDR3 nucleotides are TGTGCCAGCAGCTTTCCGGGACACTTCTACGAGCAGTACTTC. Its translation: CASSFPGHFYEQYF.

The chain joins TRBV11-2 to TRBJ1-4, with D perhaps matching TRBD1 (5 bases). Trimming removed 4 bases from V and 0 bases from J, with 12 bases in between. The CDR3 is 16 residues long. The V gene's germline CDR1 is SGHAT and CDR2 FQNNGV. The CDR3 sequence is CASSSGWGATNEKLFF. The CDR3 DNA reads as TGTGCCAGCAGCTCTGGCTGGGGGGCAACTAATGAAAAACTGTTTTTT.

The gene calls are TRBV7-3 and TRBJ2-3; no reliable D call. Germline lookup yields CDR1 SGHTA and CDR2 FQGTGA. The V and J ends lost 1 base and 6 bases respectively, with 11 bases between them. CDR3 length: 14 residues. The CDR3 is CASSLNPPTDTQYF. The CDR3 DNA is TGTGCCAGCAGCTTAAATCCACCCACGGATACGCAGTATTTT.

The rearrangement uses TRBV19 and TRBJ1-3; D might be TRBD1 (5 bases). CDR1 LNHDA and CDR2 SQIVND come from the germline V gene (reference sequence). V lost 6 bases to trimming and J lost 0 bases, with 15 bases between them. CDR3 length equals 16 residues. The CDR3 loop reads CASSKGLLSSGNTIYF. Here the CDR3 DNA reads TGTGCCAGTAGCAAGGGACTTCTGAGCTCTGGAAACACCATATATTTT. The full variable domain, rest sourced from reference TRBV19 and TRBJ1-3, is DGGITQSPKYLFRKEGQNVTLSCEQNLNHDAMYWYRQDPGQGLRLIYYSQIVNDFQKGDIAEGYSVSREKKESFPLTVTSAQKNPTAFYLCASSKGLLSSGNTIYFGEGSWLTVV.